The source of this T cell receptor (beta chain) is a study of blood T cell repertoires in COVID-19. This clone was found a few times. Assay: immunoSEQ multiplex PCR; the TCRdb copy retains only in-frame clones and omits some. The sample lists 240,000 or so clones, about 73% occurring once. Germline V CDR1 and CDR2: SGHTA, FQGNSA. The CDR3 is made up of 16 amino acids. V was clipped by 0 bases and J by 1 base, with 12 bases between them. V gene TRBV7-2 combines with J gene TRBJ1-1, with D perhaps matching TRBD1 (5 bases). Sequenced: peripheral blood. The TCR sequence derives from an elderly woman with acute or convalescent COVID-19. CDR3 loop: CASSLAGVVQNTEAFF. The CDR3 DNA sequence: TGTGCCAGCAGCTTAGCAGGGGTGGTACAGAACACTGAAGCTTTCTTT.